These 25 T cell receptor beta chains originate from one sample sequenced in a study of cytomegalovirus exposure and HLA in healthy donors. The PCR used 60 Vbeta and 13 Jbeta primers. Sequencing used immunoSEQ multiplex PCR; TCRdb keeps in-frame clones, though not all of them. The data contain roughly 150,000 clones, approximately 80% of them singletons. The sequencing sample was made of PBMCs. Receptors were obtained from a male donor in good health and CMV-seronegative.

The V and J genes are TRBV7-8 and TRBJ2-2; D is possibly TRBD2 (6 bases). The CDR3 extends over 15 amino acids. V was clipped by 5 bases and J by 0 bases, with 10 bases between them. CDR1 SGHVS and CDR2 FQNEAQ come from the germline V gene. CDR3 DNA: TGTGCCAGCAGCCCCGGGACTGCGAACACCGGGGAGCTGTTTTTT. Encoded protein: CASSPGTANTGELFF.

The V call is TRBV9, the J call TRBJ2-5; the D is unclear. The last part of the DNA fits TRBJ2-7 better; the J call may be wrong. The CDR3 has 14 amino acids. Germline lookup yields CDR1 SGDLS and CDR2 YYNGEE. The chain's CDR3 is CASSVTGSSYEQYF. CDR3 DNA sequence: TGTGCCAGCAGCGTAACCGGGTCCTCCTACGAGCAGTACTTC.

The genes are TRBV15 and TRBJ2-7; TRBD2 is a possible D gene (5 bases). Per the germline V gene, CDR1 is LNHNV and CDR2 is YYDKDF (reference sequence). V lost 8 bases and J lost 3, with 8 bases in between. The CDR3 loop spans 11 amino acids. As DNA, the CDR3 is TGTGCCACCGGCCGGGGCTACGAGCAGTACTTC. As protein: CATGRGYEQYF.

V usage is TRBV30 and J usage is TRBJ1-4; D remains ambiguous. V dropped 5 bases and J dropped 0 bases, with 7 bases sitting between them. Germline values: CDR1 GTSNPN, CDR2 SVGIG (reference sequence). CDR3 length: 13 residues. The CDR3 coding sequence is TGTGCCTGGTCTCTTGCAACTAATGAAAAACTGTTTTTT. This codes for CAWSLATNEKLFF.

This clone was recorded a few times. This sequence joins TRBV5-4 and TRBJ1-1; D might be TRBD1 (6 bases). In germline, CDR1 is SGHNT, CDR2 YYREEE (reference sequence). The V end lost 4 bases, the J end lost 0 bases, and 7 bases lay between the germline ends. The CDR3 contains 13 residues. The CDR3 DNA reads TGTGCCAGCAGCGGGACAATGAACACTGAAGCTTTCTTT. This encodes CASSGTMNTEAFF.

The chain joins TRBV27 to TRBJ2-2; no reliable D call. Trimming cost V 4 bases and J 3 bases, with 3 bases left between them. The CDR3 totals 12 residues. Germline V lookup: CDR1 MNHEY, CDR2 SMNVEV (reference sequence). As DNA, the CDR3 is TGTGCCAGCAGTTCTCACACCGGGGAGCTGTTTTTT. This codes for CASSSHTGELFF.

The rearrangement uses TRBV2 and TRBJ2-1; perhaps TRBD1 as D (6 bases). The V gene lost 6 bases and the J gene lost 12 bases, with 21 bases spanning the gap. Germline values: CDR1 SNHLY, CDR2 FYNNEI. The CDR3 is 14 residues long. The chain's CDR3 is CASSVTGTPGRQFF. The CDR3 bases are TGTGCCAGCAGCGTAACCGGGACACCGGGGCGGCAGTTCTTC.

The gene calls are TRBV29-1 and TRBJ2-1, with a possible D match to TRBD1 (5 bases). Trimming removed 6 bases at V and 1 base at J, with 10 bases between. Germline V gene data show CDR1 as SQVTM and CDR2 as ANQGSEA. The CDR3 runs to 13 residues. The CDR3 DNA sequence: TGCAGCGTCCTTGCAGGGTCCTACAATGAGCAGTTCTTC. Translated: CSVLAGSYNEQFF.

The chain joins TRBV6-5 to TRBJ2-1; D possibly corresponds to TRBD2 (6 bases). The germline gives CDR1 MNHEY, CDR2 SVGAGI. The V end lost 1 base, the J end lost 9 bases, and 16 bases lay between the germline ends. This CDR3 is 15 amino acids long. The CDR3: CASSYFTGTLSEQFF. The CDR3 nucleotides read TGTGCCAGCAGTTACTTTACCGGGACTCTCTCTGAGCAGTTCTTC.

The chain combines TRBV5-1 with TRBJ2-2, with D unresolved. The germline V gene encodes CDR1 SGHRS and CDR2 YFSETQ. Trimming removed 0 bases at V and 8 bases at J, with 11 bases between. The length of the CDR3 is 14 residues. Written as DNA, the CDR3 is TGCGCCAGCAGCTTGGGAGGCCCCCCTGGGGAGCTGTTTTTT. This translates into CASSLGGPPGELFF.

V usage is TRBV11-2 and J usage is TRBJ2-1, with 12 bases matching TRBD2. The CDR3 runs 15 residues. The germline CDR1 and CDR2 sequences are SGHAT and FQNNGV. Trimming took 1 base from V and 10 from J; bases not matched to a gene: 5. CDR3 DNA: TGTGCCAGCAGCTTAGGACTAGCGGGAGTAGCGGAGCAGTTCTTC. Translating gives CASSLGLAGVAEQFF.

The chain carries TRBV12-5 and TRBJ1-1; tentatively, D is TRBD1 (6 bases). Looked up from germline, CDR1 is LGHNT and CDR2 is FRNRAP. V was trimmed by 3 bases and J by 2 bases, leaving 19 bases between them. The CDR3 consists of 17 residues. The CDR3 loop reads CASGFRLARGGNTEAFF. As DNA, the CDR3 is TGTGCTAGTGGTTTTCGTTTAGCCCGAGGGGGAAACACTGAAGCTTTCTTT.

The V call is TRBV19, the J call TRBJ1-2; D is undetermined. This CDR3 has 13 residues. Trimming stripped 1 base from V and 7 bases from J, with 10 bases between. CDR1 is LNHDA, CDR2 SQIVND, per germline (reference sequence). The CDR3 sequence: CASSIGGLGGYTF. CDR3 coding DNA: TGTGCCAGTAGTATAGGCGGGCTAGGTGGCTACACCTTC.

The J gene is TRBJ2-1, the V gene TRBV7-2; TRBD2 might be the D (6 bases). Deletions cut 1 base from V and 5 bases from J, with 12 bases between. Germline assignment: CDR1 SGHTA and CDR2 FQGNSA. The CDR3 extends over 15 amino acids. The CDR3 DNA follows: TGTGCCAGCAGCTTAGTCGGGGGATCCCACAATGAGCAGTTCTTC. Protein: CASSLVGGSHNEQFF.

This chain uses TRBV25-1 with TRBJ1-2, with D possibly TRBD1 on 5 matching bases. V lost 6 bases, J lost 6 bases, and 14 bases lay in between. The CDR3 is 13 amino acids. CDR1 is MGHDK and CDR2 is SYGVNS in the germline V gene. CDR3 in amino acids: CASSRDFRHGYTF. The CDR3, as DNA: TGTGCCAGCAGCAGGGATTTTCGGCATGGCTACACCTTC.

This rearrangement joins TRBV27 to TRBJ2-7; D is possibly TRBD1 (7 bases). Looked up from germline, CDR1 is MNHEY and CDR2 is SMNVEV (reference sequence). The ends were cut back, 7 bases at V and 5 bases at J, with 21 bases in the middle. The CDR3 loop spans 15 amino acids. This CDR3 is CASTRRLGTVNEQYF. CDR3 nucleotide sequence: TGTGCCAGCACCCGCAGACTAGGGACAGTTAACGAGCAGTACTTC.

The chain links TRBV7-8 to TRBJ2-1; tentative D call: TRBD2 (5 bases). V was cut by 3 bases and J by 8 bases, with 23 bases left in between. Per germline, CDR1 SGHVS and CDR2 FQNEAQ. CDR3 length: 17 residues. The CDR3 DNA sequence: TGTGCCAGCAGCTTGCCTGCGGCGGGCCCTAATTTCGATGAGCAGTTCTTC. Translated, it gives CASSLPAAGPNFDEQFF. The full variable domain, with the rest looked up from reference TRBV7-8 and TRBJ2-1, is GAGVSQSPRYKVAKRGQDVALRCDPISGHVSLFWYQQALGQGPEFLTYFQNEAQLDKSGLPSDRFFAERPEGSVSTLKIQRTQQEDSAVYLCASSLPAAGPNFDEQFFGPGTRLTVL.

The CDR3 nucleotides are TGTGCCAGCAGCCACGTCGGGAGTGGCACAGATACGCAGTATTTT. Translating gives CASSHVGSGTDTQYF. The chain recombines TRBV5-4 with TRBJ2-3; the D gene is possibly TRBD2 (6 bases). There are 15 residues in the CDR3. CDR1 is SGHNT, CDR2 YYREEE, per germline (reference sequence). V lost 4 bases, J lost 1 base, and 13 bases lay in between.

The chain combines TRBV19 with TRBJ2-1; possibly TRBD2 for D (7 bases). The CDR3 length is 13 residues. V was shortened by 9 bases and J by 2 bases, with 11 bases between the two germline ends. Per the germline V gene, CDR1 is LNHDA and CDR2 is SQIVND (reference sequence). The CDR3, as DNA: TGTGCCAGCAACGGGGGGCCCTACAATGAGCAGTTCTTC. It codes for CASNGGPYNEQFF.

The rearrangement links TRBV2 to TRBJ1-5, with 7 bases identical to TRBD1. Germline values: CDR1 SNHLY, CDR2 FYNNEI. V shed 6 bases and J 3 bases; nucleotides not matched to a gene: 5. The CDR3 runs 14 residues. The CDR3 protein is CASRNRGFNQPQHF. In DNA, the CDR3 is TGTGCCAGCAGGAACAGGGGTTTCAATCAGCCCCAGCATTTT.

V and J are TRBV27 and TRBJ1-1, with a tentative D call TRBD1 (6 bases). V was clipped by 6 bases and J by 4 bases, with 24 bases between them. The CDR3 has 17 residues. The germline gives CDR1 MNHEY, CDR2 SMNVEV (reference sequence). The CDR3 nucleotides are TGTGCCAGCAGAGTGGGACATCCCCGGGGGGTTCGCACTGAAGCTTTCTTT. This gives the protein CASRVGHPRGVRTEAFF.

CDR3 in amino acids: CASSPSGTGAGNTIYF. The CDR3 bases are TGTGCCAGCTCCCCTTCGGGGACAGGGGCTGGAAACACCATATATTTT. The V gene is TRBV18, the J gene TRBJ1-3, with 10 bases identical to TRBD1. Germline V gene data show CDR1 as KGHSH and CDR2 as LQKENI. CDR3 length: 16 residues. The V and J ends lost 6 bases and 2 bases, in that order; junction bases with no gene match: 7.

The chain combines TRBV4-3 with TRBJ2-7, with 11 bases aligning to TRBD2. V lost 1 base, J lost 2 bases, and 7 bases stayed unmatched. Germline CDR1 LGHNA, CDR2 YSLEER. The CDR3 consists of 17 residues. CDR3 sequence: CASSQGSGLAGAYEQYF. CDR3 coding DNA: TGCGCCAGCAGCCAAGGTAGCGGACTAGCGGGTGCCTACGAGCAGTACTTC.

This chain links TRBV7-2 with TRBJ1-1; the match to TRBD1 covers 7 bases. From germline, CDR1 is SGHTA and CDR2 FQGNSA. CDR3 size: 13 residues. The trim removed 5 bases at V and 1 base at J, leaving 1 base unmatched. For the CDR3, the DNA is TGTGCCAGCAGCAGACAGGGGAACACTGAAGCTTTCTTT. Its protein product is CASSRQGNTEAFF.

This chain links TRBV30 with TRBJ1-5; D unresolved. V gave up 0 bases and J gave up 5 bases, with 23 bases separating them. The germline V gene has CDR1 GTSNPN and CDR2 SVGIG (reference sequence). CDR3 length: 18 amino acids. CDR3 DNA sequence: TGTGCCTGGAGTGTTCCTGACGAGGTCTTCACGTCGGATCAGCCCCAGCATTTT. Its translation is CAWSVPDEVFTSDQPQHF.